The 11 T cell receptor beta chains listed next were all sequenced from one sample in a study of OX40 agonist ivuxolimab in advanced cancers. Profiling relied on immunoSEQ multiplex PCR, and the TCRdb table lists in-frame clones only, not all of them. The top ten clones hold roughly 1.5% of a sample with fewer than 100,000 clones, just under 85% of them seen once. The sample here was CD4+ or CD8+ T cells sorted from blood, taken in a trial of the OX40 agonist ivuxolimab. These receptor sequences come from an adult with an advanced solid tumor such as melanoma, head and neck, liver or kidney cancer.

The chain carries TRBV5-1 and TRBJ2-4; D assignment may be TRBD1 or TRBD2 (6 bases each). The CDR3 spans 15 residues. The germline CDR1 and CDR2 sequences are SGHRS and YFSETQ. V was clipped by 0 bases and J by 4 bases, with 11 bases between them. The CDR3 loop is CASSLAQGGKNIQYF. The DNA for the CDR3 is TGCGCCAGCAGCTTGGCCCAAGGGGGGAAAAACATTCAGTACTTC.

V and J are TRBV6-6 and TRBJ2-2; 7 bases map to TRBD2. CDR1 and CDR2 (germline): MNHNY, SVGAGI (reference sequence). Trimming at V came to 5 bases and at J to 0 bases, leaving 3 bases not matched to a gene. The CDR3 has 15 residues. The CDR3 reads CASSKAGTNTGELFF. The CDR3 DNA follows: TGTGCCAGCAGTAAAGCGGGGACGAACACCGGGGAGCTGTTTTTT.

In DNA form, the CDR3 reads TGTGCCAGCAGCTTGGGGGGCACAGATACGCAGTATTTT. The encoded protein is CASSLGGTDTQYF. V usage is TRBV7-6 and J usage is TRBJ2-3, with D perhaps TRBD1 or TRBD2 (5 bases each). Trimming took 3 bases from V and 1 from J, leaving 5 bases between them. Per germline, CDR1 SGHVS and CDR2 FNYEAQ. This CDR3 is built from 13 residues.

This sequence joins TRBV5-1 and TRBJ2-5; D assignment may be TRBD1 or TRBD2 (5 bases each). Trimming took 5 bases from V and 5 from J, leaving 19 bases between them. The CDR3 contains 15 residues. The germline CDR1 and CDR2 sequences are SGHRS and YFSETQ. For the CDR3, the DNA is TGCGCCAGCAGGCTGGCGGGCCAGGGTGGGGAGACCCAGTACTTC. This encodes CASRLAGQGGETQYF.

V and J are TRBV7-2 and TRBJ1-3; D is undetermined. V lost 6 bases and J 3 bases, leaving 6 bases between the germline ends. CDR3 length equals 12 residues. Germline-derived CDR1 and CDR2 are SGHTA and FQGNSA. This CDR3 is CASRVNGNTIYF. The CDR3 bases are TGTGCCAGCAGGGTGAATGGAAACACCATATATTTT.

The CDR3 bases are TGTGCCAGCAGCCAAGGGATAGGACAAACCCCCTACGAGCAGTACTTC. This translates into CASSQGIGQTPYEQYF. The rearrangement links TRBV4-2 to TRBJ2-7; a weak D match, TRBD1 (5 bases). V shed 1 base and J shed 2 bases, with 15 bases lying between them. Germline loops: CDR1 LGHNA, CDR2 YNFKEQ. The CDR3 is made up of 16 amino acids.

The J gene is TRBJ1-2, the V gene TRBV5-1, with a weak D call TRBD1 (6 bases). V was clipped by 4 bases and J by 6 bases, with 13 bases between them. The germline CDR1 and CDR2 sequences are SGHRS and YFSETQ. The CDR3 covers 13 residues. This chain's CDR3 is CASSIQGGHGYTF. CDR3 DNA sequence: TGCGCCAGCAGCATACAGGGCGGGCATGGCTACACCTTC.

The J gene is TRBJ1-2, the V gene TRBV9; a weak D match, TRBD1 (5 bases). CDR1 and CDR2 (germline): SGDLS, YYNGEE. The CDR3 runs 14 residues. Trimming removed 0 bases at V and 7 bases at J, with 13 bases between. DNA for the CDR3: TGTGCCAGCAGCGTAGTTGGGGGGACTGGTGGCTACACCTTC. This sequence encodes CASSVVGGTGGYTF.

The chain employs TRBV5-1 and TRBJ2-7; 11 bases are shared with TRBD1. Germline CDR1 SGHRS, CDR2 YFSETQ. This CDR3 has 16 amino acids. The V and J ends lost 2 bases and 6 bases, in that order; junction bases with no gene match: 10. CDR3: CASSLAPGQGVGEQYF. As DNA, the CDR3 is TGCGCCAGCAGCTTAGCTCCGGGACAGGGGGTCGGCGAGCAGTACTTC.

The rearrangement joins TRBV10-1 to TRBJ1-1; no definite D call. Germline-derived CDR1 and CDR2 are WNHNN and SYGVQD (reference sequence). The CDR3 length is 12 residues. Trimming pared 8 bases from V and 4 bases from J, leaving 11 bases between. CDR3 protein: CASSRTGTEAFF. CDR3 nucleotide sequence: TGCGCCAGCTCCCGGACTGGCACTGAAGCTTTCTTT.

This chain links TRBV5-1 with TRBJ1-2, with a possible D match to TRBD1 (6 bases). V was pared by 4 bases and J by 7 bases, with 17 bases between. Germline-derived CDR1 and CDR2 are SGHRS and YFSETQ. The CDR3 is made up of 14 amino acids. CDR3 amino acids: CASSPEAGARGYTF. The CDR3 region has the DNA TGCGCCAGCAGCCCCGAGGCAGGGGCTCGTGGCTACACCTTC.